The clone carrying this T cell receptor beta chain was seen more than once but under ten times. Its specificity is not known. V dropped 3 bases and J dropped 5 bases, with 13 bases sitting between them. The germline gives CDR1 SGHTA, CDR2 FQGTGA. The CDR3 spans 14 residues. A J-beta primer mix and a sample-barcoded 5' primer were used in a second PCR of about 7 to 12 cycles. Each cDNA molecule, via a template-switch adaptor with 12 random nucleotides, was tagged. In TCRdb, the 5' RACE reads were re-called with MiXCR into one record per CDR3 protein. Here the sample spans about 1.6 million distinct CDR3 sequences, 34% being singletons. The data were taken from a study of blood T cells in healthy people across ages. Study-wide points: When one million T cells were used, diversity estimates were thought to be underestimates. Older individuals had lower TCR beta diversity per million T cells (the decline was roughly linear). The study found more naive CD4+ cells and higher diversity in long-lived than aged donors.

Sequencing was performed on blood. The receptor's source is a woman younger than 45 in good health. V usage is TRBV7-3 and J usage is TRBJ2-5; D possibly corresponds to TRBD2 (6 bases). The CDR3 sequence is CASSLTVGSETQYF. The CDR3 bases are TGTGCCAGCAGCTTGACCGTCGGGAGCGAGACCCAGTACTTC.